This record concerns one T cell receptor (beta chain) sequence. V was clipped by 3 bases and J by 5 bases; unmatched bases: 9. This CDR3 has 15 amino acids. Per the germline V gene, CDR1 is MGHRA and CDR2 is YSYEKL. This specimen comes from a study of T cell changes during pregnancy in multiple sclerosis. Here immunoSEQ multiplex PCR was the method, and the copy in TCRdb shows in-frame clones only, minus some. The table lists around 45,000 clones, 80% to 90% of them singletons, with under 9.5% in the top ten. The TCR comes from a female donor with multiple sclerosis, enrolled in a pregnancy study. The sample here was CD8+ T cells from peripheral blood mononuclear cells, taken in the second trimester of pregnancy. This sequence joins TRBV4-1 and TRBJ2-7, with 8 bases that match TRBD2. The CDR3 loop reads CASSQGLDSSHEQYF. The CDR3 DNA reads as TGCGCCAGCAGCCAGGGACTAGATAGTTCCCACGAGCAGTACTTC.